These T cell receptor beta chains were read from a single sample in a study of breast tumors, draining lymph nodes, adjacent tissues. A single record per CDR3 protein comes from TCRdb applying MiXCR to the multiplex PCR reads. The sample carries 20,000 to 30,000 distinct CDR3 sequences, 23% recorded once. The sequenced material came from breast tumor tissue. The receptors shown here come from a female donor with breast cancer. Some clones in this sample may be carry-over from other donors' samples. CDR3s include the opening cysteine and the closing phenylalanine or tryptophan. A D gene is named only where the DNA matches it firmly. Size is stated for part of the rows, as once, few or many counts, or as a class when the clone is expanded.

NA	TRBD2	TRBV28	TRBJ2-7	TGTGCCAGCAGTTTTGGACTAGCGGGAGTAGAGTTCCTAGGGGAGCAGCACTTC	CASSFGLAGVEFLGEQHF
few	NA	TRBV10-3	TRBJ1-1	TGTGCCATCAGTACCCCTGAGGGGTCGAAAGCTTTCTTT	CAISTPEGSKAFF
many	TRBD1	TRBV7-6	TRBJ1-5	TGTGCCAGCAGCTCAGCGACAGGGAATCAGCCCCAGCATTTT	CASSSATGNQPQHF
many	NA	TRBV2	TRBJ1-2	TGTGCCAGCAGTTCTAACAGGGACTATGGCTACACCTTC	CASSSNRDYGYTF
many	NA	TRBV5-5	TRBJ2-5	TGTGCCAGCAGCTTGGACAGTGTTAATGGGGAGACCCAGTACTTC	CASSLDSVNGETQYF
many	NA	TRBV10-3	TRBJ2-7	TGTGCCATCATGGCCGGGGGCGGGACAGCCTCCGAGCAGTACTTC	CAIMAGGGTASEQYF
many	TRBD2	TRBV6-4	TRBJ2-3	TGTGCCAGCAGTGACTCAGGCCTAGCGGGAGGAGATACGCAGTATTTT	CASSDSGLAGGDTQYF
NA	NA	TRBV30	TRBJ1-1	TGTGCCTGGAGTGTAACAGTGAACACTGAAGCTTTCTTT	CAWSVTVNTEAFF
many	NA	TRBV6-5	TRBJ1-2	TGTGCCAGCAGTTACCGAGGGGGAGGGAATGGCTACACCTTC	CASSYRGGGNGYTF
many	NA	TRBV9	TRBJ2-1	TGTGCCAGCAGTGGGAGCTTTGGCAATGAGCAGTTCTTC	CASSGSFGNEQFF
NA	NA	TRBV5-6	TRBJ1-2	TGTGCCAGCAGCCTCACGGGGAGGAACGGCTATAGCTACACCTTC	CASSLTGRNGYSYTF
many	NA	TRBV5-1	TRBJ2-7	TGCGCCAGCAGCGCGGGGTACGAGCAGTACTTC	CASSAGYEQYF
many	NA	TRBV14	TRBJ1-3	TGTGCCAGCAGCCAGACGGGCTCGACCATATATTTT	CASSQTGSTIYF
many	TRBD2	TRBV6-1	TRBJ2-1	TGTGCCAGCAGTGGGACTAGCGGCTCCTACAATGAGCAGTTCTTC	CASSGTSGSYNEQFF
many	NA	TRBV20-1	TRBJ2-7	TGCAGTGCTATCCGGGGTGTCCTATACGAGCAGTACTTC	CSAIRGVLYEQYF
NA	TRBD2	TRBV20-1	TRBJ2-5	TGCAGAATTACCGGGGCTAGCGGGAGAGGGAGTGAGACCCAATACTTC	CRITGASGRGSETQYF
NA	NA	TRBV6-1	TRBJ2-7	TGTGCCAGCAGGAAGGGCAGGGTTACCTACGAGCAGTACTTC	CASRKGRVTYEQYF
once	NA	TRBV30	TRBJ2-2	TGTGCCTGGAGCGAGTACGGCACCGGGGAGCTGTTTTTT	CAWSEYGTGELFF
once	NA	TRBV5-8	TRBJ2-7	TGTGCCAGCAGCTTGGGAGGGGGAGGCCACGAGCAGTACTTC	CASSLGGGGHEQYF
medium-sized	NA	TRBV15	TRBJ2-3	TGTGCCACCAGCCGCACAGGGTTAGATACGCAGTATTTT	CATSRTGLDTQYF
many	NA	TRBV25-1	TRBJ2-7	TGTGCCAGCAGTGCCCGGGACCCCGGGAGCTACGAGCAGTACTTC	CASSARDPGSYEQYF
NA	NA	TRBV7-9	TRBJ1-1	TGTGCCAGCAGCTCCCCTAGGGGGGCGCGGAACACTGAAGCTTTCTTT	CASSSPRGARNTEAFF
few	TRBD1	TRBV19	TRBJ1-1	TGTGCCAGTATGGGGACAGGGGGCAGATTGACTGAAGCTTTCTTT	CASMGTGGRLTEAFF
many	NA	TRBV24-1	TRBJ2-3	TGTGCCACCAGTCCGGACGCTGCCTGGAGCACAGATACGCAGTATTTT	CATSPDAAWSTDTQYF
many	TRBD2	TRBV20-1	TRBJ2-3	TGCAGCCTCCGGGGGGTAGATACGCAGTATTTT	CSLRGVDTQYF
medium-sized	NA	TRBV7-2	TRBJ2-1	TGTGCCAGCAGCTTAGAGGCAGGAGGGTTGAATGAGCAGTTCTTC	CASSLEAGGLNEQFF
many	TRBD1	TRBV4-2	TRBJ1-2	TGTGCCAGCAGAGGTGGACAGGGTGGCTATGGCTACACCTTC	CASRGGQGGYGYTF
many	NA	TRBV7-8	TRBJ2-3	TGTGCCAGCAGCTACTGGGGGGGCACAGATACGCAGTATTTT	CASSYWGGTDTQYF
many	TRBD2	TRBV19	TRBJ2-7	TGTGCCACCCGGACTAGCGGTGCTTCCTACGAGCAGTACTTC	CATRTSGASYEQYF
many	TRBD1	TRBV5-6	TRBJ1-1	TGTGCCAGCAGCGGATGGGACAGCCGAAACACTGAAGCTTTCTTT	CASSGWDSRNTEAFF
many	TRBD1	TRBV20-1	TRBJ2-7	TGCAGTGCTAGGTGGGACAGGGTAAACGAGCAGTACTTC	CSARWDRVNEQYF
NA	TRBD1	TRBV4-1	TRBJ1-4	TGCGCCAGCAGCCATATAAGAGGGGGCAAAAATGAAAAACTGTTTTTT	CASSHIRGGKNEKLFF
many	NA	TRBV28	TRBJ1-2	TGTGCCAGCAGTCCCACAGGTTACGGTGGCTACACCTTC	CASSPTGYGGYTF
many	NA	TRBV3-1	TRBJ2-1	TGTGCCAGCAGCCAAGGGCCGGGCAATGAGCAGTTCTTC	CASSQGPGNEQFF
many	NA	TRBV11-2	TRBJ2-1	TGTGCCAGCAGCCCGGGCCTAGCATTAGAGCAGTTCTTC	CASSPGLALEQFF
many	NA	TRBV5-5	TRBJ2-1	TGTGCCAGCAGTGGGGCTGGGGAACGGAATGAGCAGTTCTTC	CASSGAGERNEQFF
many	NA	TRBV7-9	TRBJ1-2	TGTGCCAGCAGCATGACAGGTTGGGGCTACACCTTC	CASSMTGWGYTF
many	NA	TRBV7-2	TRBJ1-3	TGTGCCAGCAGTCGCGTAGGGGACACCATATATTTT	CASSRVGDTIYF
few	TRBD1	TRBV20-1	TRBJ2-7	TGTAGTGCATGGGACAGGACCTACGGGCAGTACTTC	CSAWDRTYGQYF
many	TRBD2	TRBV20-1	TRBJ2-3	TGCAGTCCAGGACTAGCGGGAGAAGTAGATACGCAGTATTTT	CSPGLAGEVDTQYF
many	NA	TRBV3-1	TRBJ2-3	TGTGCCAGCAGCCAATTGGACTTCCGCACAGATACGCAGTATTTT	CASSQLDFRTDTQYF
many	NA	TRBV7-9	TRBJ2-3	TGTGCCAGCAGCTCTGGCGGGATCGCGGGAGATACGCAGTATTTT	CASSSGGIAGDTQYF
medium-sized	NA	TRBV4-2	TRBJ2-7	TGTGCCAGCAGCCAAGCGGACTCCTCGTTCGAGCAGTACTTC	CASSQADSSFEQYF
NA	TRBD2	TRBV7-8	TRBJ2-7	TGTGCCAGCAGCGGCCGGGACGGGGACTACGGGCAGTACTTC	CASSGRDGDYGQYF
many	NA	TRBV9	TRBJ1-3	TGTGCCAGCAGCGTAGAGGGTACCTCTGGAAACACCATATATTTT	CASSVEGTSGNTIYF
NA	NA	TRBV12-3/TRBV12-4	TRBJ1-5	TGTGCCAGCACCAAGTACGATCAGCCCCAGCATTTT	CASTKYDQPQHF
NA	TRBD2	TRBV6-2/TRBV6-3	TRBJ2-7	TGTGCCAGCAGTCCCACCAGCGGGAGGTCCTACGAGCAGTACTTC	CASSPTSGRSYEQYF
many	NA	TRBV12-3/TRBV12-4	TRBJ2-5	TGTGCCAGCTCCCCAGGACAGCAAGAGACCCAGTACTTC	CASSPGQQETQYF
many	NA	TRBV6-1	TRBJ2-7	TGTGCCAGCGGAGGGCTAAGGGACGAGCAGTACTTC	CASGGLRDEQYF
many	NA	TRBV9	TRBJ2-2	TGTGCCAGCAGCGTACGGGGTGGGAACACCGGGGAGCTGTTTTTT	CASSVRGGNTGELFF
NA	NA	TRBV2	TRBJ2-7	TGTGCCAGCAGTCCCGAGCTGTGGCGGACCTACGAGCAGTACTTC	CASSPELWRTYEQYF
many	TRBD1	TRBV5-1	TRBJ2-1	TGCGCCAGCAGCACGGGACAGGGGAGGAATGAGCAGTTCTTC	CASSTGQGRNEQFF
many	TRBD2	TRBV6-5	TRBJ2-3	TGTGCCAGCAGCTACAGCGGGGTTAGCACAGATACGCAGTATTTT	CASSYSGVSTDTQYF
medium-sized	NA	TRBV6-5	TRBJ2-2	TGTGCCAGCAGGAACACTGACACCGGGGAGCTGTTTTTT	CASRNTDTGELFF